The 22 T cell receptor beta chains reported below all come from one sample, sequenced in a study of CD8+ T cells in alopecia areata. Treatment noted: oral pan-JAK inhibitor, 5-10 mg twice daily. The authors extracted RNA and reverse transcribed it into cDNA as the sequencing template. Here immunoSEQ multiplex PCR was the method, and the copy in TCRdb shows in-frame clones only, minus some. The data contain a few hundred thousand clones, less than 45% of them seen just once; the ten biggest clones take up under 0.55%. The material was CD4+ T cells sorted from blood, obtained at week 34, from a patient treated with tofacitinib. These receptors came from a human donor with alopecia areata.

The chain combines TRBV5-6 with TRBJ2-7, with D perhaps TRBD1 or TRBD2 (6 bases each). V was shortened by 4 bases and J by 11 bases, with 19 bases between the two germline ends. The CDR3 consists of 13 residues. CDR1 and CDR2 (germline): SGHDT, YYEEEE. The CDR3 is CASSHGGLRDKYF. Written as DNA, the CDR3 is TGTGCCAGCAGCCACGGAGGGCTCCGGGACAAGTACTTC.

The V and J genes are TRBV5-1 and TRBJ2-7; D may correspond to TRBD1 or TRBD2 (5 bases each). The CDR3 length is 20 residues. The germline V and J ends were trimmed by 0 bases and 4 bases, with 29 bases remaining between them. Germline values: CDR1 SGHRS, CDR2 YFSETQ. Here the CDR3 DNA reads TGCGCCAGCAGCTTGGTCGGGGCCAAACTAAAAACTATAAATCAGTACGAGCAGTACTTC. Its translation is CASSLVGAKLKTINQYEQYF. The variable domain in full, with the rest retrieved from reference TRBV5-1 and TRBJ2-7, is KAGVTQTPRYLIKTRGQQVTLSCSPISGHRSVSWYQQTPGQGLQFLFEYFSETQRNKGNFPGRFSGRQFSNSRSEMNVSTLELGDSALYLCASSLVGAKLKTINQYEQYFGPGTRLTVT.

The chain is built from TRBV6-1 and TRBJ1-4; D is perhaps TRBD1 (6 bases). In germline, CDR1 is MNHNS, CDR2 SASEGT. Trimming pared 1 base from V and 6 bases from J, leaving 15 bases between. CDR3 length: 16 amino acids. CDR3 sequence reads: CASSEGTARDYEKLFF. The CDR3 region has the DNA TGTGCCAGCAGTGAAGGGACAGCCAGGGATTATGAAAAACTGTTTTTT.

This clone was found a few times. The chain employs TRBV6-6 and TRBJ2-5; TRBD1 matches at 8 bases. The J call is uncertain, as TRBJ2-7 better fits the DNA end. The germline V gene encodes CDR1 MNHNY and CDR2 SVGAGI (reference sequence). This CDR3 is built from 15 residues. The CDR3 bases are TGTGCCAGCAGGATGGGGTCAGGGGGCGCCTACGAGCAGTACTTC. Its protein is CASRMGSGGAYEQYF.

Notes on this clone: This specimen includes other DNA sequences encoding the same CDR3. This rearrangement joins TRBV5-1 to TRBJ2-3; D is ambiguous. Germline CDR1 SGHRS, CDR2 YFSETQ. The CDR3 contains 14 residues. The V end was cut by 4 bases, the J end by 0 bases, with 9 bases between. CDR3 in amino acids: CASSLPGSTDTQYF. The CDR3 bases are TGCGCCAGCAGCCTCCCCGGGAGCACAGATACGCAGTATTTT.

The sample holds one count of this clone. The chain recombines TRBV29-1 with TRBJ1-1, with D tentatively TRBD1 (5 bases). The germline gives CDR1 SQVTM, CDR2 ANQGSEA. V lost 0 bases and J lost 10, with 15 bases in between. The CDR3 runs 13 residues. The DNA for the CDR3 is TGCAGCGTTGAAGATAATTGGGGGATAGGAGCTTTCTTT. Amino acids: CSVEDNWGIGAFF.

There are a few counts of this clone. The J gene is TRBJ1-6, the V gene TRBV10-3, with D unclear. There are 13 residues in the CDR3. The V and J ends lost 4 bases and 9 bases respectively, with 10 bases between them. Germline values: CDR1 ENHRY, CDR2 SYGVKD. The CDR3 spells CAISAFVGSPLHF. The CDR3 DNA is TGTGCCATCAGTGCCTTCGTGGGTTCACCCCTCCACTTT.

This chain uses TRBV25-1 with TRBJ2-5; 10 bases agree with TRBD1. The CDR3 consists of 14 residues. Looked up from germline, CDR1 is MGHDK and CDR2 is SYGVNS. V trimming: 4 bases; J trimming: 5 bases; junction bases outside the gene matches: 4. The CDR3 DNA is TGTGCCAGCAGTGGACAGGGGGCCGGCGAGACCCAGTACTTC. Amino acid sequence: CASSGQGAGETQYF.

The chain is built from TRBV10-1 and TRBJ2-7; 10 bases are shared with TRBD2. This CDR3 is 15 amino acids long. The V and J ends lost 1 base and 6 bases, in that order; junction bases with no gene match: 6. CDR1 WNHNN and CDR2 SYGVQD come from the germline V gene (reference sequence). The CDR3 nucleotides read TGCGCCAGCAGTGAGTGGGCTAGCGGGGGATCCGAGCAGTACTTC. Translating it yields CASSEWASGGSEQYF.

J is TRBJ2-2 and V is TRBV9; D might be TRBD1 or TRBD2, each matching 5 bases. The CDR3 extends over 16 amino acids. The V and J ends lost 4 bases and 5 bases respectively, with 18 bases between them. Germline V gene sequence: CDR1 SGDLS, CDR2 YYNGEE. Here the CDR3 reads CASSSSGAVITGELFF. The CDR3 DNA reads TGTGCCAGCAGCTCCTCCGGGGCAGTTATTACCGGGGAGCTGTTTTTT.

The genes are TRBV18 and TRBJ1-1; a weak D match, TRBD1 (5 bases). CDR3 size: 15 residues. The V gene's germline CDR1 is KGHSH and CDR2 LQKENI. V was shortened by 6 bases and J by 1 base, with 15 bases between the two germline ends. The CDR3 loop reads CASSPYEGRNTEAFF. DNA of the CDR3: TGTGCCAGCTCGCCCTATGAGGGGAGGAACACTGAAGCTTTCTTT.

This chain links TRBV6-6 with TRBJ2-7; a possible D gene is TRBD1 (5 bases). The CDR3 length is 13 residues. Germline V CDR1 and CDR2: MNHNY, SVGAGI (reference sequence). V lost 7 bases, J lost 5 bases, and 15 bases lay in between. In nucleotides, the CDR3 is TGTGCCAGCAATTTGGACACGATGAACGAGCAGTACTTC. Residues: CASNLDTMNEQYF.

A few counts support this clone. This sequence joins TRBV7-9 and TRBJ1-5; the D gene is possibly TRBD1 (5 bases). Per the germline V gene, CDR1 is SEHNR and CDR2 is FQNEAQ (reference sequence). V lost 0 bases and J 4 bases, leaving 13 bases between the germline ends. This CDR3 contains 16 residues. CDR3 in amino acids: CASSLALEGLNQPQHF. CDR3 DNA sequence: TGTGCCAGCAGCTTAGCGCTGGAGGGGCTTAATCAGCCCCAGCATTTT.

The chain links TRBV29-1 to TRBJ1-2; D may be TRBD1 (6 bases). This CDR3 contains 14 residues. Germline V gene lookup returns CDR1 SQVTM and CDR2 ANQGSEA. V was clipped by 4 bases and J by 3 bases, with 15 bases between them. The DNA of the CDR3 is TGCAGCGTTGTTTGGGGGGGCCCTCACTATGGCTACACCTTC. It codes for CSVVWGGPHYGYTF.

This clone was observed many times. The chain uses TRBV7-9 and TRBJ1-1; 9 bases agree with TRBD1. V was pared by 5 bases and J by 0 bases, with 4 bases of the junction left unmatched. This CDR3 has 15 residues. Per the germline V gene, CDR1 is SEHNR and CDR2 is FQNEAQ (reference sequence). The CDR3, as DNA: TGTGCCAGCAGCGCCGACAGGGGGATGAACACTGAAGCTTTCTTT. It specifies CASSADRGMNTEAFF.

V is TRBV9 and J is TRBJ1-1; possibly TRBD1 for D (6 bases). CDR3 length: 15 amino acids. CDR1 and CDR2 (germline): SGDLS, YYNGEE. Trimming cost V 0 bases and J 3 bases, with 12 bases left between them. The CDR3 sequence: CASSVVGKGDTEAFF. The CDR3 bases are TGTGCCAGCAGCGTAGTAGGGAAGGGGGACACTGAAGCTTTCTTT.

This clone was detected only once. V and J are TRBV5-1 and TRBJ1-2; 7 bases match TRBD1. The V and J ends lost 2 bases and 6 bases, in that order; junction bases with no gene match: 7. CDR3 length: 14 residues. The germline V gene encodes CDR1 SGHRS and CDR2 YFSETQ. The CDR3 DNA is TGCGCCAGCAGCTTCCGAGACAGGGTTCATGGCTACACCTTC. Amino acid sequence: CASSFRDRVHGYTF.

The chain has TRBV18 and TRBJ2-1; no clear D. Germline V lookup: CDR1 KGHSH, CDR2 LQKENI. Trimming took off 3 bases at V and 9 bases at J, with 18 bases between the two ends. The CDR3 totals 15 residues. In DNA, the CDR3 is TGTGCCAGCTCACCCCAGGTTCAGGTACAGAGTGAGCAGTTCTTC. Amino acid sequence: CASSPQVQVQSEQFF.

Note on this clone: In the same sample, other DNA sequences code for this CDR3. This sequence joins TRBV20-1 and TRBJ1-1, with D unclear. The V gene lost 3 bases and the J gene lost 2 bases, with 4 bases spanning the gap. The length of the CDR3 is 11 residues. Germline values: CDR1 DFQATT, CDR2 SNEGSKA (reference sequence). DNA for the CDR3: TGCAGTGCTAGGGACAACACTGAAGCTTTCTTT. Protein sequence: CSARDNTEAFF.

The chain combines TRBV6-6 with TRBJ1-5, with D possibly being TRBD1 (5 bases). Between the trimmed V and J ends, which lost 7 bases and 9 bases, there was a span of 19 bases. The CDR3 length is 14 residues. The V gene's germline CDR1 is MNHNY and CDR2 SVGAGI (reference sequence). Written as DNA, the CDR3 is TGTGCCAGCACCCGGGGCCCAATGAAATCGCCCCAGCATTTT. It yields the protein CASTRGPMKSPQHF.

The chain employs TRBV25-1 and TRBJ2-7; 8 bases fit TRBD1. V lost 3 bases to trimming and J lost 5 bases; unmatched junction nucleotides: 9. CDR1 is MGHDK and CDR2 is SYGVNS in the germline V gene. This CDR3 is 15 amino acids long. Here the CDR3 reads CASSDHGTGAHEQYF. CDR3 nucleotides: TGTGCCAGCAGTGATCACGGGACAGGCGCCCACGAGCAGTACTTC.

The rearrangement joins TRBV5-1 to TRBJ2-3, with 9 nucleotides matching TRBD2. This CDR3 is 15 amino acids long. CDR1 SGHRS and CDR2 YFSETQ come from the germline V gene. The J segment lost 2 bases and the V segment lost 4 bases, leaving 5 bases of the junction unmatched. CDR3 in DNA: TGCGCCAGCAGCCTAGGGACTAGCTTCACAGATACGCAGTATTTT. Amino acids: CASSLGTSFTDTQYF.